Sequencing of this TCR beta chain was carried out in a study of cytomegalovirus exposure and HLA in healthy donors. Study-wide context: Unique TCRs from HLA-typed donors, 85 million to 100 million of them, were held in an early data release. Among the 350 to 400 donors who were genotyped, approximately 76% fell in the genetic ancestry cluster that is associated with self-reported Caucasian donors.

CDR1 and CDR2 (germline): SEHNR, FQNEAQ (reference sequence). V gave up 5 bases and J gave up 8 bases; unmatched junction bases: 5. The CDR3 is 14 amino acids. Study-wide points: A later analysis appeared to link common viral pathogens to several of the most significant clusters. Sequencing likely produced, as an artifact, a cluster of highly shared sequence variants.

60 Vbeta and 13 Jbeta primers were used in PCR. Using immunoSEQ multiplex PCR, the repertoire was profiled, and TCRdb retains in-frame clones only, with some absent. Of around 150,000 clones listed, around 74% are singletons. Turning to this clone: Its antigen remains unknown.

Source material: PBMCs. This clonotype was sampled from a female donor in good health and CMV-seronegative. The rearrangement uses TRBV7-9 and TRBJ1-6; 8 bases are a match to TRBD1. The CDR3 spells CASSRQGADSPLHF. Written as DNA, the CDR3 is TGTGCCAGCAGCCGGCAGGGGGCGGATTCACCCCTCCACTTT.